The clone carrying this TCR beta chain was counted between two and nine times. As yet, its antigen is unknown. Germline assignment: CDR1 SGHAT and CDR2 FQNNGV. V was trimmed by 5 bases and J by 7 bases, leaving 20 bases between them. This CDR3 has 16 amino acids. This sample stems from a study of T cells and Merkel cell carcinoma outcomes. Findings of the study overall: Merkel cell carcinoma outcomes were reportedly predicted by repertoire and T-cell density.

Measured with immunoSEQ multiplex PCR; TCRdb has only the in-frame clones, and not every one. The sample carries 15,000 to 16,000 clones, roughly 79% recorded once. Sample: tumor tissue from Merkel cell carcinoma. This chain connects TRBV11-2 to TRBJ1-4; D is perhaps TRBD1 (5 bases). The origin of this receptor is a human donor with Merkel cell carcinoma. CDR3 amino acids: CASSPGRGTSIEKLFF. The CDR3 bases are TGTGCCAGCAGCCCAGGTAGAGGGACCTCTATTGAAAAACTGTTTTTT.